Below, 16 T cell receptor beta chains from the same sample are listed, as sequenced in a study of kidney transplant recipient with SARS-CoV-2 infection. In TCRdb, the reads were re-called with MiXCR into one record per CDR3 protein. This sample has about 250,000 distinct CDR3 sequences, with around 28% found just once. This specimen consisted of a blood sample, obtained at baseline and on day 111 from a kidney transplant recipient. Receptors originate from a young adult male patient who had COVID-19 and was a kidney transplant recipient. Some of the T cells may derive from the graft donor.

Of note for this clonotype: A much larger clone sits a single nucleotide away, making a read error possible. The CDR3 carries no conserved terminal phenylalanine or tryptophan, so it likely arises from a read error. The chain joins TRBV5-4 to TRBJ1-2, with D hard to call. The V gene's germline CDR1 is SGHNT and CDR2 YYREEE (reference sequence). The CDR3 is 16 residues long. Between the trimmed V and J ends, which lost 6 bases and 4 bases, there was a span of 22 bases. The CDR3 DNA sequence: TGTGCCAGCAAACGAAGCGTACCAGGAAAGACCTATGGCTACACCTCC. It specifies CASKRSVPGKTYGYTS.

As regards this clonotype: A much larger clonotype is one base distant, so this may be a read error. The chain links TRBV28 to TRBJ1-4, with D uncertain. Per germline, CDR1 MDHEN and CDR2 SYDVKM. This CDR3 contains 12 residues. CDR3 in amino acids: CASSLNSERLFF. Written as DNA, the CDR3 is TGTGCCAGCAGTTTAAACAGTGAAAGACTGTTTTTT.

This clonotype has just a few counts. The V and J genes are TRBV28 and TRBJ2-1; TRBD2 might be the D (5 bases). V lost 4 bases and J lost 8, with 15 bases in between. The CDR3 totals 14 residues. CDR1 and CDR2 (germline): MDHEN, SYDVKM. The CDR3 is CASSSQRRYDEQFF. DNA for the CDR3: TGTGCCAGCAGTTCCCAGCGGCGATACGATGAGCAGTTCTTC.

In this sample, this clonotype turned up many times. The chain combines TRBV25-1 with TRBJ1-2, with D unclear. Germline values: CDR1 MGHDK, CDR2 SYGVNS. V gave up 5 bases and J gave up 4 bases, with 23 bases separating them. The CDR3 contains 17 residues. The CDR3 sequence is CASSRDLELGKTYGYTF. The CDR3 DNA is TGTGCCAGCAGTAGAGACTTAGAACTGGGAAAGACCTATGGCTACACCTTC.

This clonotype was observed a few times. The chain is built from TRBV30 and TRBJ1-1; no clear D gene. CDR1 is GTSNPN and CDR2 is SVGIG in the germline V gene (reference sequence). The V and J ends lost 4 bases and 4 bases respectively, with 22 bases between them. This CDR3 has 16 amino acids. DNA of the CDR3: TGTGCCTGGACCCCGGAGGAGGCGGACCTGAGCACTGAAGCTTTCTTT. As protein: CAWTPEEADLSTEAFF.

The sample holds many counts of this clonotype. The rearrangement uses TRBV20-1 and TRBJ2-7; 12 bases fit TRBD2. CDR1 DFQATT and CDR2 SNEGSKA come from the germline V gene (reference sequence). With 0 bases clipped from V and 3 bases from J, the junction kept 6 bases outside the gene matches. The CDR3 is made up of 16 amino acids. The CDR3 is CSARDSTSGRNYEQYF. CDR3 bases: TGCAGTGCTAGAGATAGTACTAGCGGGAGGAACTACGAGCAGTACTTC.

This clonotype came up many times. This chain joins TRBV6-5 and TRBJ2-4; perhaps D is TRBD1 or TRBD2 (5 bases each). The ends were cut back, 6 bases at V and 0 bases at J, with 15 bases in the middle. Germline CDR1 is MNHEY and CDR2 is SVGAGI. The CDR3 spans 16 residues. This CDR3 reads CASSPGAKLAKNIQYF. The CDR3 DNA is TGTGCCAGCAGCCCCGGGGCAAAATTAGCCAAAAACATTCAGTACTTC.

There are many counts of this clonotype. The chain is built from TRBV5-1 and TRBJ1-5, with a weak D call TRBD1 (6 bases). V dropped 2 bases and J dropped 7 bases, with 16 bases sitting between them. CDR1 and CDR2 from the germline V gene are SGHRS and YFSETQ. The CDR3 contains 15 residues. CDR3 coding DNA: TGCGCCAGCAGCTTACAGGGAAGACTAGAGCAGCCCCAGCATTTT. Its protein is CASSLQGRLEQPQHF.

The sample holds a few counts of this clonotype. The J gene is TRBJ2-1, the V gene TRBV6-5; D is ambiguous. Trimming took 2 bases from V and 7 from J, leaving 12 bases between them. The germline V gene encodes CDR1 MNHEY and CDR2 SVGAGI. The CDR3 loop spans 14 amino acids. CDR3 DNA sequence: TGTGCCAGCAGTTACACTGGGCAGAGAAATGAGCAGTTCTTC. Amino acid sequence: CASSYTGQRNEQFF.

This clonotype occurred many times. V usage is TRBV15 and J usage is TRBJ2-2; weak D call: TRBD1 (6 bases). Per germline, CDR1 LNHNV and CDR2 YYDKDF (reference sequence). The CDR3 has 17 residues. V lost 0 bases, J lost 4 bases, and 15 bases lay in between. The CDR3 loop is CATSRETRATGTGELFF. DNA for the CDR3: TGTGCCACCAGCAGAGAAACTAGGGCGACAGGCACCGGGGAGCTGTTTTTT.

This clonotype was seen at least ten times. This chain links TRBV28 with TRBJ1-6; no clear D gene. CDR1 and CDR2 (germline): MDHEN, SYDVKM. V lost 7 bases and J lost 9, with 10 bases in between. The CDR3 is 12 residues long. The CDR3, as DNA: TGTGCCAGCATGCAATTAGGTTCACCCCTCCACTTT. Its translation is CASMQLGSPLHF.

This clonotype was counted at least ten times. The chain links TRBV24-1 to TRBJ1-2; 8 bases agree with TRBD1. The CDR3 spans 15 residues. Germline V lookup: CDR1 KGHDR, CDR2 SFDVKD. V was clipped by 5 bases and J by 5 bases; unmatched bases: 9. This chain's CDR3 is CATSGGWTGRYGYTF. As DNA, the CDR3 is TGTGCCACCAGTGGGGGGTGGACAGGGCGGTATGGCTACACCTTC.

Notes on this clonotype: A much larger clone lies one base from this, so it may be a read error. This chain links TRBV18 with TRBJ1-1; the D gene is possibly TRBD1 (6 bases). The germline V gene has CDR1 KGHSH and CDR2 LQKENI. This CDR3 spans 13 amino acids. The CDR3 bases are TGTGCCGGCTCACCCGGGGGCGGCACTGAAGCTTTCTTT. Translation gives CAGSPGGGTEAFF. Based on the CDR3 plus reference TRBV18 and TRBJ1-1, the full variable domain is NAGVMQNPRHLVRRRGQEARLRCSPMKGHSHVYWYRQLPEEGLKFMVYLQKENIIDESGMPKERFSAEFPKEGPSILRIQQVVRGDSAAYFCAGSPGGGTEAFFGQGTRLTVV.

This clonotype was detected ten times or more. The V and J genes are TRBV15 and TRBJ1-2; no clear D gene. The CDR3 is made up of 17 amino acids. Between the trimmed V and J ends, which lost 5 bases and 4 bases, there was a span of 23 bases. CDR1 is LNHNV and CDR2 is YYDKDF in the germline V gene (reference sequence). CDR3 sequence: CATSYVSRCGKTYGYTF. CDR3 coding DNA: TGTGCCACCAGCTACGTTTCAAGGTGTGGAAAGACCTATGGCTACACCTTC.

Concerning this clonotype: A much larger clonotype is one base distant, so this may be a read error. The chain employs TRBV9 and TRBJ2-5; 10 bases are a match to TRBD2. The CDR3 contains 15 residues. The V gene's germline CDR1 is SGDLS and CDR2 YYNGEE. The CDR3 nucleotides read TGTGCCAGCATCGTAGAACCCGGGACTAGCGAAACCCAGTACTTC. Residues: CASIVEPGTSETQYF.

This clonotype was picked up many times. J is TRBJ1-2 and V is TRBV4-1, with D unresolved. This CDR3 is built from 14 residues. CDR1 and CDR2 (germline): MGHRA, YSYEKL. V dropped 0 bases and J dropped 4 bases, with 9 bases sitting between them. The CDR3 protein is CASSQDSPVYGYTF. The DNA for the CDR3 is TGCGCCAGCAGCCAAGACTCCCCCGTCTATGGCTACACCTTC.